This T cell receptor beta chain was recovered during a study of vaccination and CD4 T cells after COVID-19. Study information: The peptides that stimulated the cells were overlapping spike peptides from SARS-CoV-2, HCoV-NL63, HCoV-OC43 and HCoV-229E.

Treatment reported: roughly nine-day PBMC culture with coronavirus spike peptide pools or control peptides (ViraFEST assay). Cultured CD4+ T cells had their DNA profiled by the Oncomine TCR Beta short-read assay. TCRdb redid the calling of the PCR reads with MiXCR, one entry per CDR3 protein. The profile shows 16,000 or so distinct CDR3 sequences, 44% of them singletons. The germline gives CDR1 SEHNR, CDR2 FQNEAQ (reference sequence). This CDR3 region has 15 residues. V was pared by 1 base and J by 5 bases, with 12 bases between. This clonotype has only a few counts. The antigen is undetermined. This sequence was found in a human donor who had recovered from COVID-19. The sample in question was CD4+ T cells from blood, cultured in vitro, obtained after SARS-CoV-2 vaccination. V and J are TRBV7-9 and TRBJ1-5; D gene uncertain. The CDR3 loop reads CASSLGLPGDQPQHF. The CDR3 DNA is TGTGCCAGCAGCTTAGGGCTCCCCGGGGATCAGCCCCAGCATTTT.